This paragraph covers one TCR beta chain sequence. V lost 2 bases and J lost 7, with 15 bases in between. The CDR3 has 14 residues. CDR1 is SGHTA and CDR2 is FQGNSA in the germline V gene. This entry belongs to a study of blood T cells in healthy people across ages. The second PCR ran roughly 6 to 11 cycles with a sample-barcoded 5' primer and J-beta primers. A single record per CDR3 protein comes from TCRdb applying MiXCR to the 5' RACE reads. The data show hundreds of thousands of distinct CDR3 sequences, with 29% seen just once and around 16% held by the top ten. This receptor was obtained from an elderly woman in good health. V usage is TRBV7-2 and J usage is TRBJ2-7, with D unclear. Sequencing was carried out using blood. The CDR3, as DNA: TGTGCCAGCAGCTTAACTCGACTTCACGATGAGCAGTACTTC. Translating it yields CASSLTRLHDEQYF.